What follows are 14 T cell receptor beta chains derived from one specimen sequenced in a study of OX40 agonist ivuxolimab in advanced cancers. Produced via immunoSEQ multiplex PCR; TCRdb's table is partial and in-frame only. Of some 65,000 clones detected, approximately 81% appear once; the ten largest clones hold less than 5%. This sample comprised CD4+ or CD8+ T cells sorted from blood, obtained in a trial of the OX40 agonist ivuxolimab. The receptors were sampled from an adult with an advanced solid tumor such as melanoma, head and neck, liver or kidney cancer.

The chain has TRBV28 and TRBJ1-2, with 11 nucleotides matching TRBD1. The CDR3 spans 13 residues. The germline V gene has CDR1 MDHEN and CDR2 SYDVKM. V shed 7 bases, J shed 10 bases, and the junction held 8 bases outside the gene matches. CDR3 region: CASTPDRGLDYTF. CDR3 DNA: TGTGCCAGCACCCCGGACAGGGGGCTCGACTACACCTTC.

DNA of the CDR3: TGCGCCAGCAGCCAAGATCTTGGGGGGGGGCAGTATTTT. Amino acid sequence: CASSQDLGGGQYF. The chain links TRBV4-3 to TRBJ2-3; 7 nucleotides match TRBD2. V gave up 0 bases and J gave up 11 bases; unmatched junction bases: 5. The CDR3 is 13 residues long. Germline CDR1 reads LGHNA; CDR2 reads YSLEER.

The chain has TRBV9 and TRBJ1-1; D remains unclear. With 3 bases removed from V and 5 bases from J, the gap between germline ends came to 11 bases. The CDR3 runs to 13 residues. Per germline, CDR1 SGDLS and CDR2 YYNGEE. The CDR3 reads CASSADTGTEAFF. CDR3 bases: TGTGCCAGCAGCGCAGACACGGGAACTGAAGCTTTCTTT.

The CDR3 coding sequence is TGTGCCAGTATCGATAGAGGGGATGAAAAACTGTTTTTT. It is translated as CASIDRGDEKLFF. The chain links TRBV19 to TRBJ1-4, with D possibly matching TRBD1 (5 bases). This CDR3 contains 13 residues. CDR1 and CDR2 from the germline V gene are LNHDA and SQIVND (reference sequence). Trimming stripped 7 bases from V and 6 bases from J, with 12 bases between.

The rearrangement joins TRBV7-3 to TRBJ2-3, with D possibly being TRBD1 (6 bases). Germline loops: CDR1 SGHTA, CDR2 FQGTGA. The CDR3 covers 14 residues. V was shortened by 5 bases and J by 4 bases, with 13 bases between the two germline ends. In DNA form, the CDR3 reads TGTGCCAGCAGCCAGATGACAGGAGCAGATACGCAGTATTTT. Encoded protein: CASSQMTGADTQYF. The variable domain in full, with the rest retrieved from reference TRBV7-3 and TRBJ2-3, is GAGVSQTPSNKVTEKGKYVELRCDPISGHTALYWYRQSLGQGPEFLIYFQGTGAADDSGLPNDRFFAVRPEGSVSTLKIQRTERGDSAVYLCASSQMTGADTQYFGPGTRLTVL.

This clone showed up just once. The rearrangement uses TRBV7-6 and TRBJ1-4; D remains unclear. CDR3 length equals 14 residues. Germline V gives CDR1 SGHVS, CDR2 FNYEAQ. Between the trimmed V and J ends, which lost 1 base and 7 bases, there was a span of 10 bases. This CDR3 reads CASSLVANGEKLFF. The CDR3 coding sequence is TGTGCCAGCAGCTTAGTGGCGAACGGTGAAAAACTGTTTTTT.

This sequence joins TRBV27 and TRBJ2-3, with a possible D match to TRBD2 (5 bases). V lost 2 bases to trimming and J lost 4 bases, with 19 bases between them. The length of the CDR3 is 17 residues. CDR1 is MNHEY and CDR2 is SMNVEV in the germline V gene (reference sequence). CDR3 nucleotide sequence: TGTGCCAGCAGTTTAAGGCCGAGGACTTACGATCCAGATACGCAGTATTTT. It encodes CASSLRPRTYDPDTQYF.

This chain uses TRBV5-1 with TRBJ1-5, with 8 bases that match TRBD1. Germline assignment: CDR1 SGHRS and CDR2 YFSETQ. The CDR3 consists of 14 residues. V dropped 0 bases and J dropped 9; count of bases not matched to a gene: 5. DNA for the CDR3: TGCGCCAGCAGCTTGGGGGCAGGGGGCGGGCCCCAGCATTTT. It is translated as CASSLGAGGGPQHF.

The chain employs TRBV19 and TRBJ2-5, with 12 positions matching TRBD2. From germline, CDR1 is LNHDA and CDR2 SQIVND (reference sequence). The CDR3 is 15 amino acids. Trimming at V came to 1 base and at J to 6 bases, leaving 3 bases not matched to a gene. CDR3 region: CASSIATSGRKTQYF. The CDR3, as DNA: TGTGCCAGTAGTATAGCGACTAGCGGGAGAAAGACCCAGTACTTC.

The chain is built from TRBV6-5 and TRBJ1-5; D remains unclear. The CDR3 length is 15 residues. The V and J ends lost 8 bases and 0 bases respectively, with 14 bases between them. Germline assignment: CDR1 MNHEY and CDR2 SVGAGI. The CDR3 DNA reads TGTGCCAGCCGCCGACAAGTGTATAGCAATCAGCCCCAGCATTTT. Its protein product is CASRRQVYSNQPQHF.

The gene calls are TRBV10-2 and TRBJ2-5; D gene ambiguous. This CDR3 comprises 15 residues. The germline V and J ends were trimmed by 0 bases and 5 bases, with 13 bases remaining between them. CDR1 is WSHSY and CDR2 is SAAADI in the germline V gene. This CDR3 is CASSESLKTMETQYF. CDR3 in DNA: TGCGCCAGCAGTGAGTCACTAAAAACTATGGAGACCCAGTACTTC.

CDR3 in DNA: TGTGCCGTCGGGACAGGGTTGGGGGAGCAGTACTTC. Its translation is CAVGTGLGEQYF. The chain has TRBV30 and TRBJ2-7; 9 positions match TRBD1. Trimming removed 8 bases from V and 7 bases from J; junction bases left unmatched: 9. Germline V gives CDR1 GTSNPN, CDR2 SVGIG (reference sequence). The CDR3 consists of 12 residues.

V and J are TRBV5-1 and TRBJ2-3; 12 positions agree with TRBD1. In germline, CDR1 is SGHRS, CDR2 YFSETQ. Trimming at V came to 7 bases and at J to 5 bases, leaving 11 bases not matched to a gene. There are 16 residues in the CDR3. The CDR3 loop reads CASRRRGQGAIDTQYF. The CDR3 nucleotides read TGCGCCAGCCGGCGAAGGGGACAGGGGGCTATAGATACGCAGTATTTT.

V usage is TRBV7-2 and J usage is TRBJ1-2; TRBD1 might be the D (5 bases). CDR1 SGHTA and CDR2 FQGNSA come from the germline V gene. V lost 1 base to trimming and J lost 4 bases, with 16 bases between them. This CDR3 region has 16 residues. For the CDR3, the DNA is TGTGCCAGCAGCTTAGATTCAGGGATCCAACTCTATGGCTACACCTTC. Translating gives CASSLDSGIQLYGYTF.